Sequencing of this T cell receptor (beta chain) was carried out in a study of Tregs in tolerant kidney transplant recipients (dated by TCRdb to about 2019). Regarding the study in general: The study used TCRbeta sequencing to identify donor-specific regulatory T cells before combined kidney and bone marrow transplantation, then tracked those cells after transplant. In a few healthy controls, several methods of expanding Tregs specific for an allogeneic donor were compared by TCRbeta repertoire sequencing.

Genomic DNA was extracted from sorted cells with the QIAGEN DNeasy Blood and Tissue Kit for TCRbeta CDR3 sequencing. High-throughput TCRbeta CDR3 sequencing, which included PCR amplification with bias correction and internal controls, was done commercially through immunoSEQ. On the authors' methods: Unique productive TCRbeta sequences were defined by CDR3 nucleotide sequence where primers matched, otherwise by CDR3 amino acid sequence with Vbeta and Jbeta genes. To correct for sorting error, sequences found in more than one sorted population at a frequency ratio of 2:1 or less were discarded, and the remaining shared sequences were assigned to the population with the higher frequency. Donor-reactive sequences were defined as at least 5-fold expanded in CFSE-low cells versus unstimulated cells, with frequency of at least 0.01% in CFSE-low cells. Jensen-Shannon divergence, calculated on the top 100 TCRbeta sequences ranked by frequency, was used to quantify repertoire divergence. When a sample had multiple sequencing runs, each run was corrected for sorting error separately and the runs were then pooled. This immuneACCESS table, as held by TCRdb, lists in-frame sequences with V and J called but not all clones. Of the missing ones, under half trace to an unresolved V gene in checked studies; the others have no known cause. V and J calls and clone size follow that table, whereas D and trimming were derived from the DNA. The sample table holds more than 95,000 clones, of which roughly nine tenths were seen once. The ten biggest clones cover approximately 0.54% of the sample.

In the germline V gene, CDR1 corresponds to SGHDN and CDR2 to FVKESK. V is cut by 1 base and J by 4 bases, and the space between the germline ends is 4 bases. The CDR3 numbers 12 residues from cysteine through phenylalanine. The retained sequence is limited to the CDR3, 36 bases, with the frame set at the first base. This clone was detected only once. Its antigen specificity is not known. The sample holds no much larger clone one base away, and base qualities are not on file. Here is what the overall study found, with its caveats: Biological reproducibility was not examined directly, but technical replication error appeared to be minimal. The study was limited by small patient numbers, and the findings need validation in larger populations and under other immunosuppression protocols. The most biologically relevant and donor-specific TCRbeta repertoire appeared to be identified by expanding Tregs with activated donor B cells.

Thawed PBMCs were FACS-sorted into unstimulated Tregs (CD4+CD25+CD127-), CD4+ non-Tregs (CD4+CD25-), CD4 cells and CD8 cells. Healthy control blood came either as purchased buffy coats or from healthy volunteers. Healthy control blood was processed to PBMCs by Ficoll density gradient and cryopreserved, and patient PBMCs were collected before and after transplant. The source material was CD4+ T cells from blood. This sequence originates from a human donor in good health. Rearrangement joined TRBV14 to TRBJ1-2; the D gene identity is not certain. Here the CDR3 is given as CASSQAAYGYTF. The nucleotide sequence is TGTGCCAGCAGCCAAGCTGCCTATGGCTACACCTTC.